This TCR beta chain was sequenced during a study of post-analysis software for immune sequencing data. Included in the TCR beta cDNA libraries were unique molecular identifiers. A single record per CDR3 protein comes from TCRdb applying MiXCR to the PCR reads. The table lists hundreds of thousands of distinct CDR3 sequences, about 40% of them singletons. The study, taken as a whole, reports: Normalized Chao1 diversity was significantly lower in multiple sclerosis patients than in controls. A handful of TRBV segments were more frequent in patients than controls; TRBV5-6, TRBV5-1 and TRBV20-1 belonged to this group.

With V trimmed by 0 bases and J by 3 bases, 3 bases remained unmatched. The CDR3 sequence is 16 residues long. Germline V lookup: CDR1 MGHRA, CDR2 YSYEKL. This clonotype was seen only a few times. Its antigen is undetermined. Sequenced material: blood. The V call is TRBV4-1, the J call TRBJ2-3; 10 bases are shared with TRBD1. The TCR sequence derives from a girl aged 10-17 years with multiple sclerosis. The CDR3: CASSQEDRGLTDTQYF. DNA for the CDR3: TGCGCCAGCAGCCAAGAGGACAGGGGGTTGACAGATACGCAGTATTTT.